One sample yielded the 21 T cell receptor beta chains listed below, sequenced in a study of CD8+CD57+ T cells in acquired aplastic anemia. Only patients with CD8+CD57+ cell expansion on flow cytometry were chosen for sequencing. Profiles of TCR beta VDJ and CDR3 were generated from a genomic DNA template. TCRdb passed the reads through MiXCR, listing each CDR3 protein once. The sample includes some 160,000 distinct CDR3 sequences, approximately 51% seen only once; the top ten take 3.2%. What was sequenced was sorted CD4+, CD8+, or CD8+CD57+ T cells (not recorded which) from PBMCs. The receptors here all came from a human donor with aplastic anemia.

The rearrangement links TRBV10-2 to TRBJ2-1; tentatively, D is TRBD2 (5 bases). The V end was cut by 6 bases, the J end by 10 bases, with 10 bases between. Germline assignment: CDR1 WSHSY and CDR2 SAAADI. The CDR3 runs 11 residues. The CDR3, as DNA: TGCGCCAGCAGGGACTCCTACGAGCAGTTCTTC. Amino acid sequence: CASRDSYEQFF.

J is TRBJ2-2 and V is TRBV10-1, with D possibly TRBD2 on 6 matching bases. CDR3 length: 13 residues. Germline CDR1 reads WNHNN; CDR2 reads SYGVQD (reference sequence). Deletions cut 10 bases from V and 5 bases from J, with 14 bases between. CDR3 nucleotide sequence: TGCGCCACCCGGTCCGGGGGAACCGGGGAGCTGTTTTTT. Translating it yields CATRSGGTGELFF.

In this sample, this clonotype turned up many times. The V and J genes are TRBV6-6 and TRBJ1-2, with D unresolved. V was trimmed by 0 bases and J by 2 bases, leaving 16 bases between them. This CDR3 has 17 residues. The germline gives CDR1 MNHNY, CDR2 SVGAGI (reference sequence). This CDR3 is CASSYSTVDAANYGYTF. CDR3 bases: TGTGCCAGCAGTTACTCGACGGTCGACGCGGCAAACTATGGCTACACCTTC.

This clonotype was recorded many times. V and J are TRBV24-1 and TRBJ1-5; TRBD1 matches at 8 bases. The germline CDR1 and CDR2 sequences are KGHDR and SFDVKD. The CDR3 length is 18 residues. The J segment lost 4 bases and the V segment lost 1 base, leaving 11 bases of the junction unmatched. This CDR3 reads CATSDLPQGASDNQPQHF. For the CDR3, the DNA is TGTGCCACCAGTGATTTACCCCAGGGGGCTTCGGATAATCAGCCCCAGCATTTT.

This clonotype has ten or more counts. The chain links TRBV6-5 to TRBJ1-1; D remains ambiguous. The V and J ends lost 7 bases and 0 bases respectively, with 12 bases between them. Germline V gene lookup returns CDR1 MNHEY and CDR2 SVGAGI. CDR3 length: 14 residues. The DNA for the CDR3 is TGTGCCAGCATGAGGCAGAGCATGAACACTGAAGCTTTCTTT. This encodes CASMRQSMNTEAFF.

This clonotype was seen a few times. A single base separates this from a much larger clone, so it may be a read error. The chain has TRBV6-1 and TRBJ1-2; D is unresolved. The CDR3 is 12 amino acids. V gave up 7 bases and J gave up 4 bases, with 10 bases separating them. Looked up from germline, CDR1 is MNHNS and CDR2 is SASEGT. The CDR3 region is CASTHSGYGYTF. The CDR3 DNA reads TGTGCCAGCACCCACTCTGGCTATGGCTACACCTTC.

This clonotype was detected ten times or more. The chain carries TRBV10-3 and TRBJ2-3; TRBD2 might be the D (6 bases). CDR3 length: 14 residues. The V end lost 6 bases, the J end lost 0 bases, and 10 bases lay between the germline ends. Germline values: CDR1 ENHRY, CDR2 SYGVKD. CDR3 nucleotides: TGTGCCATCAGAGCCGGGACTAGCACAGATACGCAGTATTTT. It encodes CAIRAGTSTDTQYF.

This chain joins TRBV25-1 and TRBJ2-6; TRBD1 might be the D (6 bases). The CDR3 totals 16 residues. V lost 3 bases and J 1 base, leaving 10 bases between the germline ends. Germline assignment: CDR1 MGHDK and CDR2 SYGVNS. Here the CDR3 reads CASSEVQGSGANVLTF. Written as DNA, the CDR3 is TGTGCCAGCAGTGAGGTACAGGGATCTGGGGCCAACGTCCTGACTTTC.

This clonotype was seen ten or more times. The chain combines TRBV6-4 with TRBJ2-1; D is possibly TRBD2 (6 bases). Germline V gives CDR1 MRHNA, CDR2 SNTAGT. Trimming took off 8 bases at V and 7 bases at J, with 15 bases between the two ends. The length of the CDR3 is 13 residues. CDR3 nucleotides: TGTGCCAGCTCCGGGGGACGGGAAAATGAGCAGTTCTTC. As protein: CASSGGRENEQFF.

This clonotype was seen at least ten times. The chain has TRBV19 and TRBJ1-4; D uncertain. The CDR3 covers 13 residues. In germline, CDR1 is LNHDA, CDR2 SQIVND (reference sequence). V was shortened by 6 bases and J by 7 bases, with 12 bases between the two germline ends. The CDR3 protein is CASSLTGVEKLFF. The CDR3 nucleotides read TGTGCCAGTAGCCTGACCGGGGTTGAAAAACTGTTTTTT. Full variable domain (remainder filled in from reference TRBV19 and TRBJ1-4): DGGITQSPKYLFRKEGQNVTLSCEQNLNHDAMYWYRQDPGQGLRLIYYSQIVNDFQKGDIAEGYSVSREKKESFPLTVTSAQKNPTAFYLCASSLTGVEKLFFGSGTQLSVL.

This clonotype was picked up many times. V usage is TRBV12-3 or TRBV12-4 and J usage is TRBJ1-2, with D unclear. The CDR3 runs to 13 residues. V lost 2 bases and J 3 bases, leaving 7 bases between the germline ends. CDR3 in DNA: TGTGCCAGCAGTTTAAGCGGGGACTATGGCTACACCTTC. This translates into CASSLSGDYGYTF.

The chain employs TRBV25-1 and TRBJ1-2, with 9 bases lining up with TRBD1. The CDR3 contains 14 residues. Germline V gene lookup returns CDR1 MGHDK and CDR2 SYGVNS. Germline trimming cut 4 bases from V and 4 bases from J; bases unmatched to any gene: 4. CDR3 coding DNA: TGTGCCAGCAGTGTCGGGACAGGGTTCTATGGCTACACCTTC. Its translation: CASSVGTGFYGYTF.

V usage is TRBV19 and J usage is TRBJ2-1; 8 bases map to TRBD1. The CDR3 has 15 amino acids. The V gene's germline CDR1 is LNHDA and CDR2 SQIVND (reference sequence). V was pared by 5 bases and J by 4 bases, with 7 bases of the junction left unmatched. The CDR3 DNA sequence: TGTGCCAGTAGTTCCCACGGGACAGGATACAATGAGCAGTTCTTC. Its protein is CASSSHGTGYNEQFF. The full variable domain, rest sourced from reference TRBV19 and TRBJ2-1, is DGGITQSPKYLFRKEGQNVTLSCEQNLNHDAMYWYRQDPGQGLRLIYYSQIVNDFQKGDIAEGYSVSREKKESFPLTVTSAQKNPTAFYLCASSSHGTGYNEQFFGPGTRLTVL.

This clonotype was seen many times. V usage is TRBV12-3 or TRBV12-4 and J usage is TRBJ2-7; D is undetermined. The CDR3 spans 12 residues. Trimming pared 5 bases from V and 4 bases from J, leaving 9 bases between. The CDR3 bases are TGTGCCAGCAGTCCCCCTCTTTACGAGCAGTACGTC. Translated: CASSPPLYEQYV.

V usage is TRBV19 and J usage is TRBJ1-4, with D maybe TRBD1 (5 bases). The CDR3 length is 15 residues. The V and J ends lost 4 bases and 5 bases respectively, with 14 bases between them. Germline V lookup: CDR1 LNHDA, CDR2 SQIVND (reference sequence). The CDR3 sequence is CASSRAAGPNEKLFF. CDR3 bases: TGTGCCAGTAGTAGAGCAGCGGGGCCCAATGAAAAACTGTTTTTT.

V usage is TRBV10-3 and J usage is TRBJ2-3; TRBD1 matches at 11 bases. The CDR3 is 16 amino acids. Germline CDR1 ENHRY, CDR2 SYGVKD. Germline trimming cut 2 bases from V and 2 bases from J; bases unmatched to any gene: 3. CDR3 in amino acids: CAISERTGGDTDTQYF. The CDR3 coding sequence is TGTGCCATCAGTGAGAGGACAGGGGGCGACACAGATACGCAGTATTTT.

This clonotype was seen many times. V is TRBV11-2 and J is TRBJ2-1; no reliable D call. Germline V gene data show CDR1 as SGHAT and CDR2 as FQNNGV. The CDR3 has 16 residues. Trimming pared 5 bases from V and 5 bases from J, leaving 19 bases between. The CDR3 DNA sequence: TGTGCCAGCAGCCCCTTCTCGGTAGAGACAAACAATGAGCAGTTCTTC. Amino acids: CASSPFSVETNNEQFF. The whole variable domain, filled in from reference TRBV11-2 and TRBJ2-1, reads EAGVAQSPRYKIIEKRQSVAFWCNPISGHATLYWYQQILGQGPKLLIQFQNNGVVDDSQLPKDRFSAERLKGVDSTLKIQPAKLEDSAVYLCASSPFSVETNNEQFFGPGTRLTVL.

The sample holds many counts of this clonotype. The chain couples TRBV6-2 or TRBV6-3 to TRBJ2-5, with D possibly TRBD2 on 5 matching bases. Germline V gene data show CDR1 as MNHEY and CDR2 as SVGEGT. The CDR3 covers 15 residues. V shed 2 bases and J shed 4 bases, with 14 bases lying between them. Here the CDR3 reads CASSYNLVAGETQYF. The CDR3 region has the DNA TGTGCCAGCAGTTACAATCTCGTGGCGGGAGAGACCCAGTACTTC.

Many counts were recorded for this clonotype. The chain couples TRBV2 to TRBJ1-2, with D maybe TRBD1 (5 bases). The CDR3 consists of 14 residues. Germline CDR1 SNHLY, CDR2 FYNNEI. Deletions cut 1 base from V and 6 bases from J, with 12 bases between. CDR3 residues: CASSEVGGVHGYTF. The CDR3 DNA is TGTGCCAGCAGTGAAGTGGGGGGAGTTCATGGCTACACCTTC.

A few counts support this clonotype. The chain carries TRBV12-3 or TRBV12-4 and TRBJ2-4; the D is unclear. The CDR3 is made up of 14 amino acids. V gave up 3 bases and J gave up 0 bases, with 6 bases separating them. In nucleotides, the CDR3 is TGTGCCAGCAGTTTCGAATTAGCCAAAAACATTCAGTACTTC. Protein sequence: CASSFELAKNIQYF.

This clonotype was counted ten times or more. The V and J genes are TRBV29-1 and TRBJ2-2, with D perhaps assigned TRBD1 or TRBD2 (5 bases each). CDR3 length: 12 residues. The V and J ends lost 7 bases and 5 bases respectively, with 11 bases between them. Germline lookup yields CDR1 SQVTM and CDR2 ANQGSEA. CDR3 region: CSAGAGTGELFF. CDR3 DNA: TGCAGCGCCGGGGCTGGGACCGGGGAGCTGTTTTTT.